This T cell receptor beta chain was observed in a study of blood T cell repertoires in COVID-19. Study details: Whether acute or convalescent, the COVID-19 samples came from the United States, Italy and Spain. Sources were T cells, B-cell-depleted T cells, or PBMCs; the material itself was cDNA or gDNA.

This clone was found a few times. Per the authors' pipeline: Quantification of nucleated cells was approximated via reference gene primer amplification. Here immunoSEQ multiplex PCR was the method, and the copy in TCRdb shows in-frame clones only, minus some. The DNA was the basis for D and trimming; V, J and clone size are from that table. The sample contains tens of thousands of clones, about 89% of which appear only once. Sequencing was performed on peripheral blood. The sequence came from a woman aged 55-69 years with acute or convalescent COVID-19.

The CDR3 sequence is CASRSPPNQPQHF. DNA for the CDR3: TGTGCCAGCCGGAGCCCTCCTAATCAGCCCCAGCATTTT. This chain links TRBV28 with TRBJ1-5, with D unresolved. CDR1 is MDHEN, CDR2 SYDVKM, per germline. CDR3 length: 13 amino acids. The germline V and J ends were trimmed by 8 bases and 4 bases, with 12 bases remaining between them.